Listed below are T cell receptor beta chains from one sample, sequenced in a study of OX40 agonist ivuxolimab in advanced cancers. The repertoire was sequenced with immunoSEQ multiplex PCR; TCRdb's copy has only in-frame clones and lacks some. Of about 40,000 clones listed, more than 70% were seen once; the top ten hold roughly 3.6%. The sequencing used CD4+ or CD8+ T cells sorted from blood, collected in a trial of the OX40 agonist ivuxolimab. The receptors stem from an adult with an advanced solid tumor such as melanoma, head and neck, liver or kidney cancer. Both conserved end residues are part of each CDR3. Each record gives: CDR3 protein, V gene, CDR3 length.

CDR3aa: CASSKGTSGRLGDTQYF
v_gene: TRBV21-1
len: 17

CDR3aa: CASSLSSGERQYF
v_gene: TRBV7-2
len: 13

CDR3aa: CASSSAQSGRTEAFF
v_gene: TRBV28
len: 15

CDR3aa: CASGRSGNTIYF
v_gene: TRBV27
len: 12

CDR3aa: CASSPFGDQPQHF
v_gene: TRBV18
len: 13

CDR3aa: CASSEFLSGTSGSGGTDTQYF
v_gene: TRBV10-1
len: 21

CDR3aa: CASLYSNQPQHF
v_gene: TRBV6-4
len: 12

CDR3aa: CASIGQVGGQPQHF
v_gene: TRBV2
len: 14

CDR3aa: CASTVPGELFF
v_gene: TRBV19
len: 11

CDR3aa: CASSDVRSTYGYTF
v_gene: TRBV6-1
len: 14

CDR3aa: CASSQMGTNYGYTF
v_gene: TRBV11-3
len: 14

CDR3aa: CASSAAVGGYEAFF
v_gene: TRBV7-2
len: 14

CDR3aa: CATSRGLGGSYNEQFF
v_gene: TRBV15
len: 16

CDR3aa: CASSPGSSYNEQFF
v_gene: TRBV18
len: 14

CDR3aa: CASGLVNSFDTQYF
v_gene: TRBV12-5
len: 14

CDR3aa: CASSQDGRGVTDTQYF
v_gene: TRBV4-1
len: 16